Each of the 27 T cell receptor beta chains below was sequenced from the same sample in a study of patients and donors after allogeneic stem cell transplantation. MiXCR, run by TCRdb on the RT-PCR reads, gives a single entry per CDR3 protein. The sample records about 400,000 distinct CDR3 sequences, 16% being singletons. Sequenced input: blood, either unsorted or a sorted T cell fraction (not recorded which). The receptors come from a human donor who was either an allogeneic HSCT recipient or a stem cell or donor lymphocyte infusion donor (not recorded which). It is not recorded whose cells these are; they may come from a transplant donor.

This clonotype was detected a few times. As DNA, the CDR3 is TGCGCCAGCAGCTTGGACAGGGGATCCCTTAATTCACCCCTCCACTTT. This sequence encodes CASSLDRGSLNSPLHF. The rearrangement uses TRBV5-1 and TRBJ1-6, with 7 bases lining up with TRBD1. V lost 0 bases and J lost 6; bases outside the gene matches: 6. This CDR3 comprises 16 residues. CDR1 and CDR2 (germline): SGHRS, YFSETQ.

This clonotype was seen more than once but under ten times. This CDR3 is CSVEQRHLNTEAFF. In DNA, the CDR3 is TGCAGCGTTGAGCAACGCCACTTGAACACTGAAGCTTTCTTT. This sequence joins TRBV29-1 and TRBJ1-1; no reliable D call. Trimming shortened V by 3 bases and J by 0 bases, and 11 bases separated the two germline ends. The CDR3 is made up of 14 amino acids. Germline V gene lookup returns CDR1 SQVTM and CDR2 ANQGSEA.

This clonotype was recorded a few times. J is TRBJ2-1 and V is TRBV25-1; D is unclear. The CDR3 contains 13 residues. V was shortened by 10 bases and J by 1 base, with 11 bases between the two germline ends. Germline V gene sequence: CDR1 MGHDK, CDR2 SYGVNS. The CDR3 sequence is CATGRPSYNEQFF. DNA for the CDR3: TGTGCCACCGGCAGACCTTCCTACAATGAGCAGTTCTTC.

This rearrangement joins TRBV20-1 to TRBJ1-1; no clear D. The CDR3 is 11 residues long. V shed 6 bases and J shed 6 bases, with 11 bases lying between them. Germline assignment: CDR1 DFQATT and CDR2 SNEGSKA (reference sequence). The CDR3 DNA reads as TGCAGTGCCCCCAAAGGGTCTGAAGCTTTCTTT. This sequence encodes CSAPKGSEAFF.

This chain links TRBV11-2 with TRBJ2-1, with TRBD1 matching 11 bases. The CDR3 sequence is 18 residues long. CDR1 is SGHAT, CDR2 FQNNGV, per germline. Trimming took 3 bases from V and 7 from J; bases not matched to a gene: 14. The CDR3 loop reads CASSLGIIGQGARNEQFF. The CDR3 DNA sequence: TGTGCCAGCAGCTTGGGTATCATAGGACAGGGGGCGCGAAATGAGCAGTTCTTC.

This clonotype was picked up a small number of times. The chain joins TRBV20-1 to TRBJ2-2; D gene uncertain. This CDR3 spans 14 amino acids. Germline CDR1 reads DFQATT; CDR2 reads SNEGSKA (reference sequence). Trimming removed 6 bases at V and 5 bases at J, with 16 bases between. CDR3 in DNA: TGCAGTGCCGCGGTAGCTACACGAACCGGGGAGCTGTTTTTT. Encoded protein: CSAAVATRTGELFF.

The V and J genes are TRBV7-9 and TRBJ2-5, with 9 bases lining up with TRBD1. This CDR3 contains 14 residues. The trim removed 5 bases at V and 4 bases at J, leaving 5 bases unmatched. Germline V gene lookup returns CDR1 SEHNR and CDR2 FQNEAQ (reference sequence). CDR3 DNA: TGTGCCAGCAGCCACGGACAGGGGCGAGAGACCCAGTACTTC. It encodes CASSHGQGRETQYF.

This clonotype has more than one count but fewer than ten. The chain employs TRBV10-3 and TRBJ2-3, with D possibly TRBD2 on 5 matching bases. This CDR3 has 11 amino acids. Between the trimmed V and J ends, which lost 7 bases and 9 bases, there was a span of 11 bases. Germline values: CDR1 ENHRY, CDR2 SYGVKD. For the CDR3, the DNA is TGTGCCATCAAGAAGGGCGGGACGCAGTATTTT. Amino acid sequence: CAIKKGGTQYF.

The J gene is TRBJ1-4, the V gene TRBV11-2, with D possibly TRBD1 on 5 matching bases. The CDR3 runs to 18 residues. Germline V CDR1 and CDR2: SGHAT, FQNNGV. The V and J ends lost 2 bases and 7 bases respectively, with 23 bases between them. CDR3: CASSLKSKRTFVSEKLFF. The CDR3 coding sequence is TGTGCCAGCAGCTTAAAATCCAAACGGACATTCGTTTCTGAAAAACTGTTTTTT. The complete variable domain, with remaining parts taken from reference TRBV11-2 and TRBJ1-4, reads EAGVAQSPRYKIIEKRQSVAFWCNPISGHATLYWYQQILGQGPKLLIQFQNNGVVDDSQLPKDRFSAERLKGVDSTLKIQPAKLEDSAVYLCASSLKSKRTFVSEKLFFGSGTQLSVL.

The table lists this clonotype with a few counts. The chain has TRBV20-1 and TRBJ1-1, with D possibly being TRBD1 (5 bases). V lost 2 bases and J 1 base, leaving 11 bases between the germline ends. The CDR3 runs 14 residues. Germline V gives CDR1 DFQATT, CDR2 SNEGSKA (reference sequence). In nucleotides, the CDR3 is TGCAGTGCTAGACGGGGGTTGGGGAACACTGAAGCTTTCTTT. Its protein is CSARRGLGNTEAFF.

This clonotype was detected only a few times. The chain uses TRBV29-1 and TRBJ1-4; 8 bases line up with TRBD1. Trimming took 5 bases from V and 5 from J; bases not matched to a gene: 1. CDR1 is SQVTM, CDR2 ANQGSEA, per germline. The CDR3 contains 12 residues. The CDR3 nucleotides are TGCAGCGTTCGGACAGGGAATGAAAAACTGTTTTTT. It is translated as CSVRTGNEKLFF. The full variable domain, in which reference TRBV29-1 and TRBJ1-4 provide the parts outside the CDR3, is SAVISQKPSRDICQRGTSLTIQCQVDSQVTMMFWYRQQPGQSLTLIATANQGSEATYESGFVIDKFPISRPNLTFSTLTVSNMSPEDSSIYLCSVRTGNEKLFFGSGTQLSVL.

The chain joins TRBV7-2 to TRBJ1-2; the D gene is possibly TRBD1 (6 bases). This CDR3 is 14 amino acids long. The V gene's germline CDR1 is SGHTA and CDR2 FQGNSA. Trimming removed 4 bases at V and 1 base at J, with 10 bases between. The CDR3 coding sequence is TGTGCCAGCAGCTGGGGGCCCAGTAACTATGGCTACACCTTC. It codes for CASSWGPSNYGYTF.

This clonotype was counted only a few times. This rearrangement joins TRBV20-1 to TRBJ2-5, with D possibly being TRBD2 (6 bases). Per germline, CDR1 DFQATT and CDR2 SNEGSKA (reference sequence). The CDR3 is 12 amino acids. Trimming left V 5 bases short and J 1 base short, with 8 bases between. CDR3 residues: CSASGGQETQYF. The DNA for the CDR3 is TGCAGTGCTTCCGGGGGCCAAGAGACCCAGTACTTC.

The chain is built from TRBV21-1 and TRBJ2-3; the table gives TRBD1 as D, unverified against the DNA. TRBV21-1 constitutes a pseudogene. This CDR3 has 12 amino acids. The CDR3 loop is CASRPGFDTQYF. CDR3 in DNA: TGTGCCAGCAGACCAGGGTTTGATACGCAGTATTTT.

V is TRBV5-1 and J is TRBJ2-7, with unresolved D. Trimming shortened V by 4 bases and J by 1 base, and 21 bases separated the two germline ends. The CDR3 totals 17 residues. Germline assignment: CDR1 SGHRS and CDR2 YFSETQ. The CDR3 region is CASSLGLWLEASYEQYF. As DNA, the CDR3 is TGCGCCAGCAGCCTTGGATTATGGCTGGAAGCATCCTACGAGCAGTACTTC.

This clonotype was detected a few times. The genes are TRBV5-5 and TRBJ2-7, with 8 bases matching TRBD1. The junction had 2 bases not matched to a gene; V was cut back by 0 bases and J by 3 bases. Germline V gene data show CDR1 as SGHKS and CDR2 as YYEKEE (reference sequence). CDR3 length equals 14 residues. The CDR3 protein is CASSLGTGNYEQYF. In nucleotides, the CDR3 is TGTGCCAGCAGCTTGGGGACAGGGAACTACGAGCAGTACTTC. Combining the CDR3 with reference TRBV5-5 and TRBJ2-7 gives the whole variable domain DAGVTQSPTHLIKTRGQQVTLRCSPISGHKSVSWYQQVLGQGPQFIFQYYEKEERGRGNFPDRFSARQFPNYSSELNVNALLLGDSALYLCASSLGTGNYEQYFGPGTRLTVT.

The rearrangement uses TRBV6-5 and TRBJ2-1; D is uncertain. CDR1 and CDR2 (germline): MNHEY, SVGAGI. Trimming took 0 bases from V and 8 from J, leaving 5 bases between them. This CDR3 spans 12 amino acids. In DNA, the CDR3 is TGTGCCAGCAGTTACTCGACGTATGAGCAGTTCTTC. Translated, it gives CASSYSTYEQFF.

The CDR3 loop is CASSPGTTKKGEQYF. Here the CDR3 DNA reads TGTGCCAGCAGCCCCGGGACAACTAAAAAGGGGGAGCAGTACTTC. This chain links TRBV7-9 with TRBJ2-7, with D maybe TRBD1 (6 bases). The CDR3 length is 15 residues. Germline-derived CDR1 and CDR2 are SEHNR and FQNEAQ (reference sequence). V was clipped by 5 bases and J by 7 bases, with 21 bases between them.

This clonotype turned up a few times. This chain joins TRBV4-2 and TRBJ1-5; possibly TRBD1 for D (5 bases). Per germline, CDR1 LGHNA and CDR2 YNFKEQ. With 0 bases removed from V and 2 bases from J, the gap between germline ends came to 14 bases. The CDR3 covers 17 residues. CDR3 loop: CASSQEGAKVGNQPQHF. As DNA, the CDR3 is TGTGCCAGCAGCCAAGAAGGGGCGAAGGTAGGCAATCAGCCCCAGCATTTT.

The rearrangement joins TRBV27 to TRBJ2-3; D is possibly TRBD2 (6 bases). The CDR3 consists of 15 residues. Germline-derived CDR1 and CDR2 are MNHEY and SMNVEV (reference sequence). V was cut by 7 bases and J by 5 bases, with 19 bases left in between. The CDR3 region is CASTRRGLQGDTQYF. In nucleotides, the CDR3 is TGTGCCAGCACCCGTAGGGGACTCCAGGGAGATACGCAGTATTTT.

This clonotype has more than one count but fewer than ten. The CDR3 spells CSATGLAGGPWGTLDTQYF. For the CDR3, the DNA is TGCAGTGCTACCGGACTAGCGGGAGGGCCATGGGGCACACTGGATACGCAGTATTTT. The chain combines TRBV20-1 with TRBJ2-3, with 15 bases that match TRBD2. V lost 4 bases and J lost 6; bases outside the gene matches: 17. CDR1 and CDR2 (germline): DFQATT, SNEGSKA (reference sequence). The CDR3 contains 19 residues.

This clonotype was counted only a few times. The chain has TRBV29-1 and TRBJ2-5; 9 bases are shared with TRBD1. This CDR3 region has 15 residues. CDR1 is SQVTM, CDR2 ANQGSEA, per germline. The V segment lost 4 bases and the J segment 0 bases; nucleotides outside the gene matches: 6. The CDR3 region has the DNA TGCAGCGTTGGGGGACAGGGCCGATACCAAGAGACCCAGTACTTC. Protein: CSVGGQGRYQETQYF.

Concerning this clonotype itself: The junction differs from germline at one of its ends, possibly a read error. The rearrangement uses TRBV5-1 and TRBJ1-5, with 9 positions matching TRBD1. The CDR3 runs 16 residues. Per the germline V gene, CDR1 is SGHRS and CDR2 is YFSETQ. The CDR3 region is CASSSRDRDSNQPLHF. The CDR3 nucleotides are TGCGCCAGCAGCTCCCGGGACAGGGACAGCAATCAGCCCCTGCATTTT.

In DNA, the CDR3 is TGCGCCAGCAGTTCTCCGGTGGGGGCGGACTATGGCTACACCTTC. It yields the protein CASSSPVGADYGYTF. V gene TRBV4-1 combines with J gene TRBJ1-2; weak D call: TRBD1 (6 bases). The length of the CDR3 is 15 residues. Germline CDR1 MGHRA, CDR2 YSYEKL. V lost 6 bases to trimming and J lost 3 bases, with 17 bases between them.

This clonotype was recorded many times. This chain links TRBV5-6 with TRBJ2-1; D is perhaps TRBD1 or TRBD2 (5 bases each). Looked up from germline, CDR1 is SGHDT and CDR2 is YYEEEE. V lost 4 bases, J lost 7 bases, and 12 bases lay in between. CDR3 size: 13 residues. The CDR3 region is CASSGGLGNEQFF. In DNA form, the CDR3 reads TGTGCCAGCAGCGGGGGTTTGGGAAATGAGCAGTTCTTC.

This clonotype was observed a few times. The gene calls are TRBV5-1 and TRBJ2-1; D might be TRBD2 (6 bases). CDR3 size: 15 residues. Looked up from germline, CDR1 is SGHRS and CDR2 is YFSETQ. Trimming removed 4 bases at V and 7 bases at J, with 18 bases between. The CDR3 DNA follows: TGCGCCAGCAGCGTAGGGACGGCACTAGCAAATGAGCAGTTCTTC. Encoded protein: CASSVGTALANEQFF. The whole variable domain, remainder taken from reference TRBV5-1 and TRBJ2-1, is KAGVTQTPRYLIKTRGQQVTLSCSPISGHRSVSWYQQTPGQGLQFLFEYFSETQRNKGNFPGRFSGRQFSNSRSEMNVSTLELGDSALYLCASSVGTALANEQFFGPGTRLTVL.

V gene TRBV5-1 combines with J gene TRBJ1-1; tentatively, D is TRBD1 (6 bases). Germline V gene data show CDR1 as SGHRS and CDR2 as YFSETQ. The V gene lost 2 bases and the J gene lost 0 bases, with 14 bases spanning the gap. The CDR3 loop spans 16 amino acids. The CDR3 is CASSLLRQEMNTEAFF. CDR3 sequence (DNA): TGCGCCAGCAGCTTACTCCGACAGGAGATGAACACTGAAGCTTTCTTT.